These 2 T cell receptor beta chains were all obtained from the same sample, sequenced in a study of OX40 agonist ivuxolimab in advanced cancers. Sequenced by immunoSEQ multiplex PCR; TCRdb stores in-frame clones only, minus some. The sample shows about 54,000 clones, about 81% of them seen only once. The input for sequencing was CD4+ or CD8+ T cells sorted from blood, taken in a trial of the OX40 agonist ivuxolimab. The source is an adult with an advanced solid tumor such as melanoma, head and neck, liver or kidney cancer.

The chain uses TRBV29-1 and TRBJ1-2, with no clear D. Per germline, CDR1 SQVTM and CDR2 ANQGSEA. This CDR3 is built from 12 residues. V lost 4 bases and J lost 5, with 11 bases in between. CDR3: CSVGRVEYGYTF. CDR3 sequence (DNA): TGCAGCGTTGGTCGGGTAGAGTATGGCTACACCTTC. The full variable domain, in which reference TRBV29-1 and TRBJ1-2 provide the parts outside the CDR3, is SAVISQKPSRDICQRGTSLTIQCQVDSQVTMMFWYRQQPGQSLTLIATANQGSEATYESGFVIDKFPISRPNLTFSTLTVSNMSPEDSSIYLCSVGRVEYGYTFGSGTRLTVV.

The table lists this clone with a few counts. The rearrangement joins TRBV1 to TRBJ1-1; the DNA was not used to check the table's D call, TRBD1. TRBV1 is deemed a pseudogene. The CDR3 length is 13 residues. The CDR3 DNA sequence: TGCACCAGCAGCCCCGCCAGGGAAACTGAAGCTTTCTTT. Encoded protein: CTSSPARETEAFF.